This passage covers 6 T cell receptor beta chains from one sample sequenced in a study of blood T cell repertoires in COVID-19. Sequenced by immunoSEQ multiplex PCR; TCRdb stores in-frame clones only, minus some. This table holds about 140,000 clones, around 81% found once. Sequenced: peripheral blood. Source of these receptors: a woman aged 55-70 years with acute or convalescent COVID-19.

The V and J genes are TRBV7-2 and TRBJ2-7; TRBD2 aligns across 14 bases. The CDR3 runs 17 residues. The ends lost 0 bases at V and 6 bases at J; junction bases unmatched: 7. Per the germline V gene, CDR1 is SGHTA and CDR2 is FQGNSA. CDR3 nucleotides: TGTGCCAGCAGCTTAGCCCTACCGGGACTAGCGGGAGCCGAGCAGTACTTC. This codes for CASSLALPGLAGAEQYF.

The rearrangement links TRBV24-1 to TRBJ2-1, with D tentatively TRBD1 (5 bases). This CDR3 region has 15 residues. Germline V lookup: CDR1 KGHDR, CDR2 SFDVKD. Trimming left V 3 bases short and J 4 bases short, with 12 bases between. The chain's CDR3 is CATSDNRIPYNEQFF. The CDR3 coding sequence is TGTGCCACCAGTGATAACAGGATCCCTTACAATGAGCAGTTCTTC.

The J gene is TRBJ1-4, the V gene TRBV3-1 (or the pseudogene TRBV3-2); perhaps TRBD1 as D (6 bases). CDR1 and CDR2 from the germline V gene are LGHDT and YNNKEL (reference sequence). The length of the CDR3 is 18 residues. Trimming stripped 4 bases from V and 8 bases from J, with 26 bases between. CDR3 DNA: TGTGCCAGCAGCCGCCGAAAAGCCATAGAAAGGGGGGGGGAAAAACTGTTTTTT. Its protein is CASSRRKAIERGGEKLFF.

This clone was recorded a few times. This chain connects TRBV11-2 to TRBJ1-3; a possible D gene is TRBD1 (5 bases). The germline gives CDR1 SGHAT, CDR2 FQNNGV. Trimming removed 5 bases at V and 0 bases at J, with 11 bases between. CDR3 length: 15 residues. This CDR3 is CASSREGRSGNTIYF. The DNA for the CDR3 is TGTGCCAGCAGCCGGGAGGGACGCTCTGGAAACACCATATATTTT.

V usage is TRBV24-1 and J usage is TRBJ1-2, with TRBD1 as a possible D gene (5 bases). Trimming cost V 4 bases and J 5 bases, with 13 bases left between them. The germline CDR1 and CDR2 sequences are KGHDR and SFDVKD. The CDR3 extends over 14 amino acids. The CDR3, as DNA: TGTGCCACCAGTGACCCTGGGACTTCTTATGGCTACACCTTC. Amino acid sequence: CATSDPGTSYGYTF.

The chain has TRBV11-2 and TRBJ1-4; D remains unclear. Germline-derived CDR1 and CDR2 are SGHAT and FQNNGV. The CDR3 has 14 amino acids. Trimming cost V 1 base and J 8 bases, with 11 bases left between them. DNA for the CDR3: TGTGCCAGCAGCTTAGGTCGGGAGGAGGAAAAACTGTTTTTT. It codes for CASSLGREEEKLFF.